The 23 T cell receptor beta chains given below trace back to one sample, sequenced in a study of shared clonotypes between healthy human individuals. Libraries were prepared by immunoSEQ multiplex PCR; TCRdb keeps only in-frame clonotypes and omits some of them. In the table there are about 600,000 clones, more than 95% of which are singletons. Input material: naive CD4+ T cells sorted from blood. Regarding subset: CD45RA+ positively selected. These receptor sequences come from a woman aged 25 to 39 in good health.

This clone was detected once. The chain recombines TRBV7-2 with TRBJ1-5; D not certain. Germline CDR1 reads SGHTA; CDR2 reads FQGNSA. CDR3 size: 15 residues. V lost 2 bases and J 1 base, leaving 9 bases between the germline ends. The CDR3 DNA reads TGTGCCAGCAGCTTATTATTTAACAGCAATCAGCCCCAGCATTTT. It yields the protein CASSLLFNSNQPQHF.

The CDR3 here is CASRSFQGDEQYF. CDR3 nucleotide sequence: TGTGCCAGCAGATCTTTCCAGGGGGACGAGCAGTACTTC. The chain couples TRBV28 to TRBJ2-7, with 7 bases identical to TRBD1. This CDR3 comprises 13 residues. Germline V gene sequence: CDR1 MDHEN, CDR2 SYDVKM. The V and J ends lost 6 bases and 5 bases, in that order; junction bases with no gene match: 7.

The rearrangement joins TRBV28 to TRBJ1-2; the match to TRBD1 covers 7 bases. This CDR3 region has 16 residues. Unmatched junction bases numbered 14, after V lost 4 bases and J lost 6 bases. The germline gives CDR1 MDHEN, CDR2 SYDVKM. CDR3 sequence: CASSSGDRDRSDGYTF. For the CDR3, the DNA is TGTGCCAGCAGTTCGGGAGACAGGGATAGAAGTGATGGCTACACCTTC.

V is TRBV28 and J is TRBJ2-1; D is uncertain. CDR1 is MDHEN and CDR2 is SYDVKM in the germline V gene. The CDR3 spans 14 residues. The germline V and J ends were trimmed by 5 bases and 8 bases, with 16 bases remaining between them. CDR3 region: CASSPIDEVDEQFF. The CDR3 DNA sequence: TGTGCCAGCAGTCCCATTGACGAGGTCGATGAGCAGTTCTTC.

The gene calls are TRBV28 and TRBJ1-6; a weak D match, TRBD1 (5 bases). Germline CDR1 is MDHEN and CDR2 is SYDVKM. Trimming shortened V by 2 bases and J by 7 bases, and 12 bases separated the two germline ends. CDR3 length: 15 residues. DNA for the CDR3: TGTGCCAGCAGTTTACTCCAGGGTGGGAATTCACCCCTCCACTTT. Protein product: CASSLLQGGNSPLHF.

The rearrangement links TRBV7-9 to TRBJ1-1; D perhaps matches TRBD1 (5 bases). The CDR3 is made up of 13 amino acids. Germline CDR1 is SEHNR and CDR2 is FQNEAQ (reference sequence). With 9 bases removed from V and 4 bases from J, the gap between germline ends came to 15 bases. The CDR3 bases are TGTGCCAGTACCTTGGGCGGGGCCACTGAAGCTTTCTTT. It encodes CASTLGGATEAFF.

The table lists this clone with a count of one. The chain is built from TRBV2 and TRBJ2-1, with TRBD2 identical over 13 bases. V lost 4 bases to trimming and J lost 8 bases; unmatched junction nucleotides: 5. The CDR3 has 15 amino acids. Looked up from germline, CDR1 is SNHLY and CDR2 is FYNNEI. CDR3 DNA sequence: TGTGCCAGCAGTGGGACTAGCGGGAGTTTTTATGAGCAGTTCTTC. Translating gives CASSGTSGSFYEQFF.

The CDR3 reads CSVTHTEAFF. The CDR3 DNA is TGCAGCGTGACACACACTGAAGCTTTCTTT. The V call is TRBV29-1, the J call TRBJ1-1; D ambiguous. The CDR3 is 10 residues long. V shed 6 bases and J shed 3 bases, with 5 bases lying between them. Germline CDR1 and CDR2: SQVTM and ANQGSEA.

This chain connects TRBV10-2 to TRBJ1-1; 9 bases are shared with TRBD1. Germline V gene sequence: CDR1 WSHSY, CDR2 SAAADI. This CDR3 region has 15 residues. The trim removed 5 bases at V and 6 bases at J, leaving 10 bases unmatched. The CDR3 sequence is CASSHRDRAPSEAFF. In DNA, the CDR3 is TGCGCCAGCAGTCACCGGGACAGGGCTCCCTCTGAAGCTTTCTTT.

This clone came up once. The chain carries TRBV28 and TRBJ1-1; possible D gene TRBD1, 6 bases. This CDR3 contains 13 residues. Germline V gives CDR1 MDHEN, CDR2 SYDVKM. V was trimmed by 7 bases and J by 3 bases, leaving 12 bases between them. The CDR3 protein is CASNSGGHTEAFF. In DNA form, the CDR3 reads TGTGCCAGCAACAGCGGGGGGCACACTGAAGCTTTCTTT.

The chain has TRBV30 and TRBJ1-5; TRBD1 might be the D (5 bases). The CDR3 covers 13 residues. V was trimmed by 2 bases and J by 4 bases, leaving 9 bases between them. Germline assignment: CDR1 GTSNPN and CDR2 SVGIG (reference sequence). The DNA of the CDR3 is TGTGCCTGGAGTCGGGGACGAAATCAGCCCCAGCATTTT. It yields the protein CAWSRGRNQPQHF.

Turning to this clone: At one boundary the junction diverges from the germline segment, which might be a read error. This chain connects TRBV9 to TRBJ1-6; the D is unclear. Germline-derived CDR1 and CDR2 are SGDLS and YYNGEE. This CDR3 contains 14 residues. The CDR3 is CASRVGFGNSPLHF. CDR3 nucleotides: TGTGCCAGCAGAGTAGGGTTTGGGAATTCACCCCTCCACTTT. Full variable domain (outside the CDR3, taken from reference TRBV9 and TRBJ1-6): DSGVTQTPKHLITATGQRVTLRCSPRSGDLSVYWYQQSLDQGLQFLIQYYNGEERAKGNILERFSAQQFPDLHSELNLSSLELGDSALYFCASRVGFGNSPLHFGNGTRLTVT.

This sequence joins TRBV15 and TRBJ1-1, with D unclear. Trimming left V 0 bases short and J 0 bases short, with 8 bases between. Germline V gene sequence: CDR1 LNHNV, CDR2 YYDKDF (reference sequence). The length of the CDR3 is 15 residues. CDR3 coding DNA: TGTGCCACCAGCAGAGAGGCCGTTCTGAACACTGAAGCTTTCTTT. Translated: CATSREAVLNTEAFF. Full variable domain (missing parts from reference TRBV15 and TRBJ1-1): DAMVIQNPRYQVTQFGKPVTLSCSQTLNHNVMYWYQQKSSQAPKLLFHYYDKDFNNEADTPDNFQSRRPNTSFCFLDIRSPGLGDTAMYLCATSREAVLNTEAFFGQGTRLTVV.

The chain couples TRBV28 to TRBJ1-2; 8 bases are a match to TRBD1. The CDR3 is made up of 13 amino acids. CDR1 is MDHEN, CDR2 SYDVKM, per germline. V gave up 6 bases and J gave up 8 bases; unmatched junction bases: 8. CDR3 sequence: CASRAQGGEGYTF. The CDR3 DNA reads as TGTGCCAGCAGGGCACAGGGGGGAGAAGGCTACACCTTC.

This chain joins TRBV9 and TRBJ2-5; no firm D call. The CDR3 has 15 amino acids. CDR1 and CDR2 (germline): SGDLS, YYNGEE. Trimming left V 0 bases short and J 5 bases short, with 14 bases between. The DNA of the CDR3 is TGTGCCAGCAGCGTAGCTGAACGAGACGCTGAGACCCAGTACTTC. This gives the protein CASSVAERDAETQYF.

In DNA, the CDR3 is TGTGCCAGCAGCCTTACACGCCTCTCACCCCTCCACTTT. It yields the protein CASSLTRLSPLHF. The chain carries TRBV28 and TRBJ1-6; no definite D call. The V and J ends lost 6 bases and 10 bases respectively, with 13 bases between them. Germline V CDR1 and CDR2: MDHEN, SYDVKM. The CDR3 is 13 residues long.

The chain has TRBV25-1 and TRBJ2-2; D remains ambiguous. The CDR3 consists of 14 residues. V was pared by 2 bases and J by 5 bases, with 9 bases between. From germline, CDR1 is MGHDK and CDR2 SYGVNS. The CDR3 here is CASSELGWTGELFF. The CDR3 DNA sequence: TGTGCCAGCAGTGAACTGGGTTGGACCGGGGAGCTGTTTTTT.

Written as DNA, the CDR3 is TGTGCCAGTAGTACCTCGGGCGTATCCCCCTCCTACAATGAGCAGTTCTTC. Translation: CASSTSGVSPSYNEQFF. J is TRBJ2-1 and V is TRBV19; D is uncertain. V shed 4 bases and J shed 0 bases, with 16 bases lying between them. Germline V gene lookup returns CDR1 LNHDA and CDR2 SQIVND (reference sequence). This CDR3 has 17 amino acids. Using reference TRBV19 and TRBJ2-1 for the parts outside the CDR3, the full variable domain is DGGITQSPKYLFRKEGQNVTLSCEQNLNHDAMYWYRQDPGQGLRLIYYSQIVNDFQKGDIAEGYSVSREKKESFPLTVTSAQKNPTAFYLCASSTSGVSPSYNEQFFGPGTRLTVL.

The chain uses TRBV5-6 and TRBJ1-4; no definite D call. This CDR3 contains 15 residues. V lost 5 bases, J lost 6 bases, and 17 bases lay in between. Germline CDR1 and CDR2: SGHDT and YYEEEE. The CDR3 spells CASSPRRTIDEKLFF. DNA of the CDR3: TGTGCCAGCAGTCCTAGACGGACTATTGATGAAAAACTGTTTTTT.

The rearrangement links TRBV2 to TRBJ2-7; the match to TRBD2 covers 8 bases. This CDR3 comprises 15 residues. V gave up 3 bases and J gave up 3 bases; unmatched junction bases: 7. Germline assignment: CDR1 SNHLY and CDR2 FYNNEI. DNA for the CDR3: TGTGCCAGCAGTGAGTCTAGCGGGTTATTCTACGAGCAGTACTTC. Translating it yields CASSESSGLFYEQYF.

Comments on this clone: This CDR3 fails to terminate in the conserved phenylalanine or tryptophan, so it likely reflects a read error. The chain carries TRBV19 and TRBJ2-2, with D perhaps TRBD2 (5 bases). V lost 6 bases and J 5 bases, leaving 19 bases between the germline ends. Germline V gene lookup returns CDR1 LNHDA and CDR2 SQIVND (reference sequence). CDR3 length: 16 amino acids. The CDR3 spells CASRLVTTPGTGELFS. CDR3 nucleotides: TGTGCCAGTAGGCTCGTGACAACGCCGGGGACCGGGGAGCTGTTTTCT.

This chain connects TRBV5-4 to TRBJ2-5, with 8 bases matching TRBD1. The assigned J gene may be wrong: the sequence end matches TRBJ2-7 better. Germline lookup yields CDR1 SGHNT and CDR2 YYREEE (reference sequence). The CDR3 sequence is 15 residues long. As DNA, the CDR3 is TGTGCCAGCAGCTTGGACAGGGGGAGCTCCTACGAGCAGTACTTC. It specifies CASSLDRGSSYEQYF.

The count of this clone is one. The rearrangement links TRBV7-6 to TRBJ2-2; D possibly corresponds to TRBD2 (6 bases). CDR1 is SGHVS, CDR2 FNYEAQ, per germline. This CDR3 region has 14 residues. V was pared by 1 base and J by 7 bases, with 10 bases between. This CDR3 reads CASSLGLASGELFF. CDR3 nucleotides: TGTGCCAGCAGCTTAGGTCTAGCGAGCGGGGAGCTGTTTTTT.